The sample holds a few counts of the clone carrying this T cell receptor (beta chain). Its target is unknown. These data come from a study of T cell repertoires in cytomegalovirus infection. CDR1 and CDR2 from the germline V gene are MNHNS and SASEGT. CDR3 size: 13 residues. V was trimmed by 3 bases and J by 6 bases, leaving 11 bases between them. TCRdb re-derived calls from the reads in MiXCR, one entry per CDR3 protein. In the table there are fewer than 350,000 distinct CDR3 sequences, about 28% of which are singletons. The sequence was collected from a human donor in good health (CMV status not recorded). Some clones in this sample may be carry-over from other donors' samples. The chain employs TRBV6-1 and TRBJ1-1; D is ambiguous. Sample: cultured PBMCs, taken from culture after CMV antigen stimulation. As DNA, the CDR3 is TGTGCCAGCAGTGATCCTAGGGTGGCTGAAGCTTTCTTT. This sequence encodes CASSDPRVAEAFF.